Reported below is one T cell receptor (beta chain). Its antigen remains unidentified. Method: immunoSEQ multiplex PCR; TCRdb's copy keeps in-frame clones and lacks some. The repertoire includes approximately 15,000 clones, over 90% of them detected once, and approximately 10% sits in the top ten. This record belongs to a study of STAT3 mutations in large granular lymphocyte leukemia. Study-wide background: Over half of T-LGLL patients had one or more immunosuppressive regimens. General study points: At least one immunodominant TCR beta clonotype appeared in every T-cell large granular lymphocyte leukemia patient. TCR clonotype switching after therapy occurred in about 30% of the 18 patients.

Deletions cut 0 bases from V and 2 bases from J, with 10 bases between. This CDR3 has 15 amino acids. In germline, CDR1 is SGHTA, CDR2 FQGNSA. The chain is built from TRBV7-2 and TRBJ2-5, with D tentatively TRBD1 or TRBD2 (5 bases each). This TCR came from a woman aged 50 to 65 with T-cell large granular lymphocyte leukemia. Some clones in this sample may be carry-over from other donors' samples. The sample comprised peripheral blood mononuclear cells. This CDR3 is CASSLAGVFQETQYF. DNA for the CDR3: TGTGCCAGCAGCTTAGCGGGGGTGTTTCAAGAGACCCAGTACTTC.